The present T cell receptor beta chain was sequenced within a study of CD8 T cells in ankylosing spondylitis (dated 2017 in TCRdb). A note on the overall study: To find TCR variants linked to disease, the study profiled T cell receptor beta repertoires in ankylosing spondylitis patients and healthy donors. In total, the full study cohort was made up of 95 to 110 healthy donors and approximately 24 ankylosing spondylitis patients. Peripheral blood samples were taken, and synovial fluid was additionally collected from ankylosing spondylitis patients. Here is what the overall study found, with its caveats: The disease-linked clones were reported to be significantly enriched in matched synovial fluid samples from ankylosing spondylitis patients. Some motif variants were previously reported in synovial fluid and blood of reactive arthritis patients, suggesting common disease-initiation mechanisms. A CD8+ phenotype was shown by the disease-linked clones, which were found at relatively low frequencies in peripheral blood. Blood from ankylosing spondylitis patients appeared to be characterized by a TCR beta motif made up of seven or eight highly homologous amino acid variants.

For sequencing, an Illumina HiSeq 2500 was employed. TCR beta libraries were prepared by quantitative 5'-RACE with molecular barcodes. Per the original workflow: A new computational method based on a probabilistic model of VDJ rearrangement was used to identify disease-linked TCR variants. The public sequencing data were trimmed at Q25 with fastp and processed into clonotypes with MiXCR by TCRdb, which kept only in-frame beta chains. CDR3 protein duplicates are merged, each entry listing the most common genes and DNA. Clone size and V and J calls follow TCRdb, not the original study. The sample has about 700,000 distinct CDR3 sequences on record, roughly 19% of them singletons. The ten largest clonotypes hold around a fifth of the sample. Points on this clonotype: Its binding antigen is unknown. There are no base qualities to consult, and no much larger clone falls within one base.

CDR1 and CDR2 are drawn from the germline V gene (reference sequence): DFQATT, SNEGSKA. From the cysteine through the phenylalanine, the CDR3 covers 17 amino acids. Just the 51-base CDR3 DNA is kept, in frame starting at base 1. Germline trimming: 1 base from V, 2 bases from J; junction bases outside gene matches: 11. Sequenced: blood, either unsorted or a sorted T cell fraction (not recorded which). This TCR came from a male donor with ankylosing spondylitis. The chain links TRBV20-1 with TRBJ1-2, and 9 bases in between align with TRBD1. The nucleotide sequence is TGCAGTGCTAGAGGACCGGGACAGGGAGTCACCAACTATGGCTACACCTTC. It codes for CSARGPGQGVTNYGYTF.